Reported below is one T cell receptor (beta chain). The antigen is not known. CD45RO-negative cells were positively selected for CCR7, leaving out terminally differentiated effector memory CD45RA+ cells. The data were obtained in a study of shared clonotypes between healthy human individuals. Study-wide background: For every donor, three CD4 naive, three CD4 memory, two CD8 naive and one CD8 memory plates were used. Whole-study findings and limits: Generation probability values for non-shared clonotypes were lower than those for clonotypes shared by all four donors. Represented diversity (both genetic and exposure-history) was limited by the small number of donors.

Using immunoSEQ multiplex PCR, the repertoire was profiled, and TCRdb retains in-frame clones only, with some absent. Of hundreds of thousands of clones in the sample, 95% to 96% were seen once. Trimming removed 3 bases from V and 4 bases from J, with 9 bases in between. The CDR3 runs 13 residues. Germline assignment: CDR1 SEHNR and CDR2 FQNEAQ (reference sequence). This receptor was taken from a woman between 25 and 40 years old in good health. The specimen was naive CD8+ T cells sorted from blood. The V gene is TRBV7-9, the J gene TRBJ1-2, with D possibly matching TRBD1 (6 bases). The CDR3 DNA reads TGTGCCAGCAGCTTGCGGACAGCCTATGGCTACACCTTC. Translation gives CASSLRTAYGYTF.